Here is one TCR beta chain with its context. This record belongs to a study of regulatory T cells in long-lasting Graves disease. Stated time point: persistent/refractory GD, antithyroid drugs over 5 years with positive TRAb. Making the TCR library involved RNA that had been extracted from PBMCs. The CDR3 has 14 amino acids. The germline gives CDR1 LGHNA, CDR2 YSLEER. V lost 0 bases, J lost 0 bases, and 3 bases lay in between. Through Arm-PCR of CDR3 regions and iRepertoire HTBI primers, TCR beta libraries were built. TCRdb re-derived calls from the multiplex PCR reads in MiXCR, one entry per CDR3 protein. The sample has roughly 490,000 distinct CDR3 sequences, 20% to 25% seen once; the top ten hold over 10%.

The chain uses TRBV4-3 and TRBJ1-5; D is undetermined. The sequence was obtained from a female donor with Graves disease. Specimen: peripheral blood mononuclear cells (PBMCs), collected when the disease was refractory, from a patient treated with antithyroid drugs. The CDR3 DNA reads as TGCGCCAGCAGCCAAGATACTAGCAATCAGCCCCAGCATTTT. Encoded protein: CASSQDTSNQPQHF.